The 23 T cell receptor beta chains given below trace back to one sample, sequenced in a study of CD8 T cells in Susac syndrome (dated by TCRdb to between 2017 and 2020). The library relied on the immunoSEQ multiplex PCR assay. RNA was extracted with the RNeasy kit and roughly 0.5 to 1 ug was reverse transcribed using random hexamers. Using fastp trimming at Q25 and MiXCR clonotype assembly, TCRdb reanalyzed the public sequencing data and kept in-frame beta chains. Each record represents a unique CDR3 protein, reported with the most common genes and DNA among its rows. The sample data list about 140,000 distinct CDR3 sequences, and 95% of these were observed just once. Of the sample, over 0.09% is held by the ten largest clones. Material: CD4+ T cells from PBMCs. Receptor source: a human donor with multiple sclerosis.

The gene calls are TRBV30 and TRBJ2-4, with D tentatively TRBD1 (6 bases). The V end lost 3 bases, the J end lost 2 bases, and 11 bases lay between the germline ends. The CDR3 spans 14 residues. Germline V lookup: CDR1 GTSNPN, CDR2 SVGIG (reference sequence). The CDR3 reads CAWSKDSTKNIQYF. CDR3 nucleotide sequence: TGTGCCTGGAGCAAGGACAGTACCAAAAACATTCAGTACTTC. The full variable domain, completed using reference TRBV30 and TRBJ2-4, is SQTIHQWPATLVQPVGSPLSLECTVEGTSNPNLYWYRQAAGRGLQLLFYSVGIGQISSEVPQNLSASRPQDRQFILSSKKLLLSDSGFYLCAWSKDSTKNIQYFGAGTRLSVL.

This clonotype was detected only a few times. V is TRBV30 and J is TRBJ2-5; TRBD2 matches 7 bases. The length of the CDR3 is 14 residues. Germline assignment: CDR1 GTSNPN and CDR2 SVGIG (reference sequence). V shed 5 bases and J 0 bases; nucleotides not matched to a gene: 6. This chain's CDR3 is CAWAGELYQETQYF. The CDR3 DNA reads TGTGCCTGGGCGGGAGAGTTGTACCAAGAGACCCAGTACTTC.

This clonotype was seen only once. The rearrangement joins TRBV15 to TRBJ2-5; D unclear. V gave up 1 base and J gave up 5 bases, with 5 bases separating them. CDR3 size: 12 residues. Germline lookup yields CDR1 LNHNV and CDR2 YYDKDF (reference sequence). The CDR3 protein is CATSRGRETQYF. Written as DNA, the CDR3 is TGTGCCACCAGCAGAGGTCGGGAGACCCAGTACTTC.

The rearrangement joins TRBV5-1 to TRBJ2-7, with a weak D call TRBD2 (6 bases). Germline V gene lookup returns CDR1 SGHRS and CDR2 YFSETQ. This CDR3 comprises 15 residues. V lost 0 bases and J lost 7, with 17 bases in between. The CDR3 sequence: CASSLATADGGEQYF. The CDR3 DNA reads as TGCGCCAGCAGCTTGGCCACGGCAGATGGAGGGGAGCAGTACTTC.

The chain has TRBV15 and TRBJ1-1; D call uncertain. CDR1 and CDR2 (germline): LNHNV, YYDKDF (reference sequence). The CDR3 spans 13 residues. V was cut by 3 bases and J by 3 bases, with 8 bases left in between. CDR3 nucleotides: TGTGCCACCAGCAGTCGAGCCGACACTGAAGCTTTCTTT. Protein: CATSSRADTEAFF. The whole variable domain, remainder taken from reference TRBV15 and TRBJ1-1, is DAMVIQNPRYQVTQFGKPVTLSCSQTLNHNVMYWYQQKSSQAPKLLFHYYDKDFNNEADTPDNFQSRRPNTSFCFLDIRSPGLGDTAMYLCATSSRADTEAFFGQGTRLTVV.

In its sample, this clonotype was seen once. This chain joins TRBV27 and TRBJ2-2; 7 positions agree with TRBD2. Germline trimming cut 6 bases from V and 5 bases from J; bases unmatched to any gene: 12. The CDR3 loop spans 16 amino acids. CDR1 MNHEY and CDR2 SMNVEV come from the germline V gene (reference sequence). For the CDR3, the DNA is TGTGCCAGCAGCCAGGTGGCGGGAGTACAAACCGGGGAGCTGTTTTTT. Translation: CASSQVAGVQTGELFF.

J is TRBJ1-6 and V is TRBV7-2; D not resolved. The CDR3 loop spans 13 amino acids. V lost 4 bases and J 9 bases, leaving 10 bases between the germline ends. Looked up from germline, CDR1 is SGHTA and CDR2 is FQGNSA. The CDR3 is CASSSIQRSPLHF. The DNA for the CDR3 is TGTGCCAGCAGCTCAATTCAACGTTCACCCCTCCACTTT.

The V and J genes are TRBV6-2 or TRBV6-3 and TRBJ1-2; TRBD1 matches 9 bases. This CDR3 is built from 14 residues. Trimming cost V 5 bases and J 3 bases; bases outside gene matches: 4. Germline-derived CDR1 and CDR2 are MNHEY and SVGEGT. The CDR3 is CASSTRDRDYGYTF. CDR3 bases: TGTGCCAGCAGTACCCGGGACAGGGACTATGGCTACACCTTC.

This clonotype was detected once. The chain has TRBV29-1 and TRBJ1-4; D gene uncertain. Germline V gene sequence: CDR1 SQVTM, CDR2 ANQGSEA. The V and J ends lost 5 bases and 8 bases respectively, with 9 bases between them. This CDR3 spans 11 amino acids. CDR3 sequence reads: CSVSLGEKLFF. In nucleotides, the CDR3 is TGCAGCGTTAGCTTGGGGGAAAAACTGTTTTTT.

The rearrangement joins TRBV29-1 to TRBJ2-5; tentatively, D is TRBD2 (5 bases). Germline CDR1 and CDR2: SQVTM and ANQGSEA. There are 12 residues in the CDR3. Trimming took off 4 bases at V and 4 bases at J, with 10 bases between the two ends. This chain's CDR3 is CSVVGRRETQYF. The CDR3 coding sequence is TGCAGCGTTGTAGGGAGAAGAGAGACCCAGTACTTC.

The CDR3 nucleotides read TGTGCCTGGAGTGTACTCACAGATACGCAGTATTTT. Translation gives CAWSVLTDTQYF. This sequence joins TRBV30 and TRBJ2-3, with D hard to call. With 0 bases removed from V and 2 bases from J, the gap between germline ends came to 3 bases. CDR1 and CDR2 (germline): GTSNPN, SVGIG (reference sequence). This CDR3 has 12 residues.

For the CDR3, the DNA is TGTGCCAGCAGCGGGGACAGGGGGCATTCACCCCTCCACTTT. It encodes CASSGDRGHSPLHF. This chain uses TRBV9 with TRBJ1-6; 12 positions agree with TRBD1. This CDR3 is 14 amino acids long. After removal of 3 bases from V and 8 bases from J, the junction contained 0 bases not matched to a gene. Germline V CDR1 and CDR2: SGDLS, YYNGEE.

The rearrangement links TRBV28 to TRBJ2-7; D is perhaps TRBD1 (6 bases). The CDR3 consists of 17 residues. Germline loops: CDR1 MDHEN, CDR2 SYDVKM. V lost 2 bases, J lost 3 bases, and 20 bases lay in between. The CDR3 here is CASSLTQGPLLHYEQYF. The CDR3 DNA is TGTGCCAGCAGTTTAACACAGGGACCCTTACTCCACTACGAGCAGTACTTC.

J is TRBJ2-1 and V is TRBV29-1; no clear D gene. The CDR3 covers 11 residues. The germline CDR1 and CDR2 sequences are SQVTM and ANQGSEA. Trimming shortened V by 4 bases and J by 7 bases, and 8 bases separated the two germline ends. Here the CDR3 reads CSVVWGNEQFF. In nucleotides, the CDR3 is TGCAGCGTTGTATGGGGAAATGAGCAGTTCTTC.

The V gene is TRBV20-1, the J gene TRBJ1-3; 9 nucleotides match TRBD1. The CDR3 extends over 15 amino acids. V dropped 1 base and J dropped 3; count of bases not matched to a gene: 4. CDR1 and CDR2 from the germline V gene are DFQATT and SNEGSKA (reference sequence). The CDR3 sequence: CSARGTGAGGNTIYF. CDR3 DNA: TGCAGTGCTAGAGGGACAGGGGCGGGTGGAAACACCATATATTTT.

This clonotype was found once. V gene TRBV29-1 combines with J gene TRBJ1-2, with 8 bases aligning to TRBD1. V gave up 6 bases and J gave up 8 bases; unmatched junction bases: 20. Looked up from germline, CDR1 is SQVTM and CDR2 is ANQGSEA. CDR3 length: 16 amino acids. CDR3 protein: CSVPPGTGPSTGGYTF. CDR3 DNA: TGCAGCGTCCCCCCCGGGACAGGTCCCTCGACGGGGGGCTACACCTTC.

Note on this clonotype: One end of the junction does not line up with germline, which may come from a read error. The chain couples TRBV30 to TRBJ2-4, with D perhaps TRBD1 (6 bases). This CDR3 contains 12 residues. Looked up from germline, CDR1 is GTSNPN and CDR2 is SVGIG (reference sequence). CDR3 loop: CPWRQQGNIQYF. CDR3 DNA: TGTCCCTGGAGACAACAGGGAAACATTCAGTACTTC.

In this sample, this clonotype turned up once. The chain uses TRBV27 and TRBJ2-3; 8 nucleotides match TRBD2. This CDR3 is built from 14 residues. The junction had 6 bases not matched to a gene; V was cut back by 4 bases and J by 6 bases. Per germline, CDR1 MNHEY and CDR2 SMNVEV (reference sequence). The CDR3 DNA reads as TGTGCCAGCAGTTACCCCGGGAGGGGGGATACGCAGTATTTT. Protein: CASSYPGRGDTQYF.

V usage is TRBV9 and J usage is TRBJ1-5; the D gene is possibly TRBD1 (6 bases). CDR3 length equals 14 residues. Trimming removed 4 bases at V and 3 bases at J, with 11 bases between. In germline, CDR1 is SGDLS, CDR2 YYNGEE. CDR3 sequence: CASSPPGANQPQHF. The CDR3 region has the DNA TGTGCCAGCAGCCCGCCAGGGGCCAATCAGCCCCAGCATTTT. Full variable domain (missing parts from reference TRBV9 and TRBJ1-5): DSGVTQTPKHLITATGQRVTLRCSPRSGDLSVYWYQQSLDQGLQFLIQYYNGEERAKGNILERFSAQQFPDLHSELNLSSLELGDSALYFCASSPPGANQPQHFGDGTRLSIL.

This sequence joins TRBV19 and TRBJ2-7; 9 positions agree with TRBD1. The CDR3 covers 16 residues. Germline V CDR1 and CDR2: LNHDA, SQIVND (reference sequence). Losses at the gene ends were 5 bases for V and 6 bases for J; bases not matched to a gene: 14. For the CDR3, the DNA is TGTGCCAGTAGTCCCTCCGGGACAGGGAGAAGGTTCGAGCAGTACTTC. This sequence encodes CASSPSGTGRRFEQYF.

The gene calls are TRBV3-1 and TRBJ2-6; D remains unclear. Trimming cost V 1 base and J 2 bases, with 21 bases left between them. This CDR3 region has 20 residues. Germline CDR1 reads LGHDT; CDR2 reads YNNKEL (reference sequence). Here the CDR3 reads CASSQGLGYSPLTGANVLTF. Written as DNA, the CDR3 is TGTGCCAGCAGCCAAGGGTTAGGGTACAGTCCTTTGACTGGGGCCAACGTCCTGACTTTC.

J is TRBJ1-5 and V is TRBV3-1; 9 positions match TRBD1. CDR3 length: 15 residues. Per the germline V gene, CDR1 is LGHDT and CDR2 is YNNKEL (reference sequence). The trim removed 1 base at V and 2 bases at J, leaving 0 bases unmatched. The CDR3 coding sequence is TGTGCCAGCAGCCAAGGGACAGGGGGCAATCAGCCCCAGCATTTT. This codes for CASSQGTGGNQPQHF.

V usage is TRBV12-3 or TRBV12-4 and J usage is TRBJ2-6; tentative D call: TRBD2 (5 bases). The CDR3 extends over 14 amino acids. Trimming left V 4 bases short and J 1 base short, with 5 bases between. The CDR3 coding sequence is TGTGCCAGCAGTTCGGGGTCTGGGGCCAACGTCCTGACTTTC. The encoded protein is CASSSGSGANVLTF.